Sequencing of this T cell receptor (beta chain) was carried out in a study of T cell responses to AZD1222 COVID-19 vaccine. Study information: Second-dose recipients at about 4 or about 12 weeks were treated as one pooled group.

Study outcomes and limitations: Donors skewed white British and female; clonal diversity was possibly underestimated.

Of note for this clone: Its target is unknown.

Produced via immunoSEQ multiplex PCR; TCRdb's table is partial and in-frame only. The data contain about 140,000 clones, about 90% of them singletons. The CDR3 extends over 13 amino acids. The germline V and J ends were trimmed by 4 bases and 8 bases, with 12 bases remaining between them. The TCR originated in an adult in good health. Sequencing was performed on peripheral blood, taken on day 0 of AZD1222 vaccination. The V call is TRBV12-3 or TRBV12-4, the J call TRBJ1-3; possibly TRBD1 for D (5 bases). CDR3 loop: CASSSPTEDTIYF. As DNA, the CDR3 is TGTGCCAGCAGTTCTCCGACAGAGGACACCATATATTTT.